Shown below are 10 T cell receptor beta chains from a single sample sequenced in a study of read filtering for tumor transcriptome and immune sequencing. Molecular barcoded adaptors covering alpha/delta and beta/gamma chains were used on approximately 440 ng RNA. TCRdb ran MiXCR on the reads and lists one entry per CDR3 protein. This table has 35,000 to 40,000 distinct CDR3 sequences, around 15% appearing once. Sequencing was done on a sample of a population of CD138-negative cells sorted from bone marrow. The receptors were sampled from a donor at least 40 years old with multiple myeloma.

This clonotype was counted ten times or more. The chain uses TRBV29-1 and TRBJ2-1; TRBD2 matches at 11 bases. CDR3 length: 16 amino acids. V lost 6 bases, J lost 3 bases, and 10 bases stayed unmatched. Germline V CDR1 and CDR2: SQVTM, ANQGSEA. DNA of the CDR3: TGCAGCGTCGGCGGGCTAGCGGGAGGCCTCTACAATGAGCAGTTCTTC. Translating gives CSVGGLAGGLYNEQFF.

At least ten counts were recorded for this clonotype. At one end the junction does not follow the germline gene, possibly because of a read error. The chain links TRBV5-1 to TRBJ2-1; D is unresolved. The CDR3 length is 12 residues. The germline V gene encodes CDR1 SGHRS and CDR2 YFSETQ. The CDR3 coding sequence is TGTGCCAGCAGCTTGGCCGGGAATGAGCAGTTCTTC. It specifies CASSLAGNEQFF.

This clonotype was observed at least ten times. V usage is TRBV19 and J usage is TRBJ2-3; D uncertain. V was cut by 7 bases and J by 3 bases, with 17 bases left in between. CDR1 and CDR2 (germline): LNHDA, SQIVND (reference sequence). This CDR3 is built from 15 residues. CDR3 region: CASMPLWGRTDTQYF. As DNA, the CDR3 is TGTGCCAGTATGCCGTTGTGGGGAAGGACAGATACGCAGTATTTT.

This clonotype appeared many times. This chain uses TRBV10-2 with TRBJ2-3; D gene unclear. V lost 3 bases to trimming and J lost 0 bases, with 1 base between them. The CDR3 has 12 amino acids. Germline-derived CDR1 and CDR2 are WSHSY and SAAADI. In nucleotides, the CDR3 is TGCGCCAGCAGTGACAGCACAGATACGCAGTATTTT. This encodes CASSDSTDTQYF.

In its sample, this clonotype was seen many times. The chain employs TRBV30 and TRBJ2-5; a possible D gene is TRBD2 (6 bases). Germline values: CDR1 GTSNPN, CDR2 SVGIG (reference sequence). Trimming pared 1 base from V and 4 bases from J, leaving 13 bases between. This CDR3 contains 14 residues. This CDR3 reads CAWSDRRVGETQYF. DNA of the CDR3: TGTGCCTGGAGTGACAGGAGGGTGGGAGAGACCCAGTACTTC. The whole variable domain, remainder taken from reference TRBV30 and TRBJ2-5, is SQTIHQWPATLVQPVGSPLSLECTVEGTSNPNLYWYRQAAGRGLQLLFYSVGIGQISSEVPQNLSASRPQDRQFILSSKKLLLSDSGFYLCAWSDRRVGETQYFGPGTRLLVL.

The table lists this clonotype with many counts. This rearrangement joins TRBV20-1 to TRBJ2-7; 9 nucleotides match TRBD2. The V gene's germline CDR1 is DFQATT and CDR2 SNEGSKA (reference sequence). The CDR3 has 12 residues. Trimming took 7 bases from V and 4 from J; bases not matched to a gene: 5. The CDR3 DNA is TGCAGTGTCGGGACTAGCATTTACGAGCAGTACTTC. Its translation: CSVGTSIYEQYF.

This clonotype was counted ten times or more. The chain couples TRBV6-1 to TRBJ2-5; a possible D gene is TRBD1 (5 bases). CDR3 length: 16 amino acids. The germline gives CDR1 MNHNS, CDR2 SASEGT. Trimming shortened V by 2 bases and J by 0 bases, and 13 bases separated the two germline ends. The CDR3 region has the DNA TGTGCCAGCAGTGAATTTGGACATGTCTACCAAGAGACCCAGTACTTC. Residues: CASSEFGHVYQETQYF.

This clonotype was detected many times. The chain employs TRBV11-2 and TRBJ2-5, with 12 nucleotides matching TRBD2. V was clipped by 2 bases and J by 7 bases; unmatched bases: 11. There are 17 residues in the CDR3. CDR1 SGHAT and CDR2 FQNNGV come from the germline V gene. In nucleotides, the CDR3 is TGTGCCAGCAGCTTATCAGAGGGGCGACTAGCGGGAGTGACCCAGTACTTC. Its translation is CASSLSEGRLAGVTQYF.

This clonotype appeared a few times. CDR3 region: CSARAGTGGGRRYEQYF. The CDR3 DNA sequence: TGCAGTGCTAGAGCCGGGACAGGGGGCGGCCGTCGTTACGAGCAGTACTTC. The rearrangement uses TRBV20-1 and TRBJ2-7; 12 bases are a match to TRBD1. The CDR3 is 17 residues long. Germline V lookup: CDR1 DFQATT, CDR2 SNEGSKA (reference sequence). J was trimmed by 4 bases and V by 1 base; bases with no gene match: 11.

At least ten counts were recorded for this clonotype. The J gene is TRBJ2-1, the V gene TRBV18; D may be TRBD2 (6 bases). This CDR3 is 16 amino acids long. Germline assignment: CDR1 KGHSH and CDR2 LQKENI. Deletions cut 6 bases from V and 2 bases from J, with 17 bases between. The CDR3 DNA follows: TGTGCCAGCTCTCCGGGACTGTCCTTGACCTACAATGAGCAGTTCTTC. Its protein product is CASSPGLSLTYNEQFF. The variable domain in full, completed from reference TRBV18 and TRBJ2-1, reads NAGVMQNPRHLVRRRGQEARLRCSPMKGHSHVYWYRQLPEEGLKFMVYLQKENIIDESGMPKERFSAEFPKEGPSILRIQQVVRGDSAAYFCASSPGLSLTYNEQFFGPGTRLTVL.